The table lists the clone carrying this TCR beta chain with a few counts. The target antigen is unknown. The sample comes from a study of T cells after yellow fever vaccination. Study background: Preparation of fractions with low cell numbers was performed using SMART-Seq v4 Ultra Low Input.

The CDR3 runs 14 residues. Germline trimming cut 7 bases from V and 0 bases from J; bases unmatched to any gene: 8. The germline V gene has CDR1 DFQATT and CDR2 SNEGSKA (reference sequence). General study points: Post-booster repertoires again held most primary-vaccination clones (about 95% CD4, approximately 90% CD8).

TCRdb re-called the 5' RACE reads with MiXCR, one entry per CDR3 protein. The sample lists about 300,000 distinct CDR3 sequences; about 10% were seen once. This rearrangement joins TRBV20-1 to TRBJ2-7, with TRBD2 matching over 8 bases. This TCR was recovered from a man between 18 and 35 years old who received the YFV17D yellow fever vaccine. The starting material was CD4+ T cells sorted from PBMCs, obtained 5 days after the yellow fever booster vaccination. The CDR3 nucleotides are TGCAGTGTCCCTAGCGGGTTCGTCTCCTACGAGCAGTACTTC. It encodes CSVPSGFVSYEQYF.